These 7 T cell receptor beta chains share one sample of origin, sequenced in a study of blood T cell repertoires in COVID-19. TCRdb keeps only in-frame clones here, not all; method: immunoSEQ multiplex PCR. The data hold some 110,000 clones, with 82% observed a single time. Material: peripheral blood. The source of these receptors is a woman between 65 and 79 years old with acute or convalescent COVID-19.

V and J are TRBV9 and TRBJ1-2, with D unclear. The V gene lost 3 bases and the J gene lost 7 bases, with 22 bases spanning the gap. CDR1 and CDR2 from the germline V gene are SGDLS and YYNGEE. The CDR3 is made up of 16 amino acids. This CDR3 is CASSERSAGSLFGYTF. The DNA for the CDR3 is TGTGCCAGCAGCGAGCGGTCGGCGGGTTCGCTTTTTGGCTACACCTTC.

The chain combines TRBV7-8 with TRBJ1-4, with 7 positions matching TRBD1. Germline V gives CDR1 SGHVS, CDR2 FQNEAQ. The J segment lost 1 base and the V segment lost 5 bases, leaving 7 bases of the junction unmatched. CDR3 length equals 16 residues. CDR3 residues: CASSNRQGGTNEKLFF. DNA of the CDR3: TGTGCCAGCAGCAATCGACAGGGCGGAACTAATGAAAAACTGTTTTTT.

The CDR3 protein is CATSDPRGDLYGYTF. The CDR3 nucleotides read TGTGCCACCAGTGATCCCCGGGGGGACCTCTATGGCTACACCTTC. The chain recombines TRBV24-1 with TRBJ1-2, with a weak D call TRBD1 (5 bases). CDR1 and CDR2 from the germline V gene are KGHDR and SFDVKD. The CDR3 sequence is 15 residues long. Deletions cut 3 bases from V and 4 bases from J, with 14 bases between.

The V call is TRBV4-2, the J call TRBJ1-1, with 12 bases aligning to TRBD1. Germline CDR1 and CDR2: LGHNA and YNFKEQ. The CDR3 is made up of 15 amino acids. Trimming at V came to 4 bases and at J to 3 bases, leaving 3 bases not matched to a gene. The CDR3 DNA follows: TGTGCCAGCAGCCCGGGACAGGGGGCCGACACTGAAGCTTTCTTT. This encodes CASSPGQGADTEAFF.

The CDR3 region has the DNA TGTGCCAGCAGTGGTAGAACAGCGGGGGCCTACAATGAGCAGTTCTTC. It codes for CASSGRTAGAYNEQFF. The chain combines TRBV6-1 with TRBJ2-1; TRBD2 aligns across 8 bases. V was pared by 4 bases and J by 2 bases, with 7 bases of the junction left unmatched. The CDR3 runs 16 residues. CDR1 and CDR2 (germline): MNHNS, SASEGT.

The chain employs TRBV2 and TRBJ1-1; 7 nucleotides align to TRBD1. The CDR3 is made up of 14 amino acids. Germline values: CDR1 SNHLY, CDR2 FYNNEI. The V segment lost 8 bases and the J segment 4 bases; nucleotides outside the gene matches: 10. DNA for the CDR3: TGTGCCAGCGCCCCGGGACAGCTACTCACTGAAGCTTTCTTT. This gives the protein CASAPGQLLTEAFF.

The CDR3 nucleotides read TGTGCCAGCAGGACAGGGATGGGGGAGACCCAGTACTTC. Encoded protein: CASRTGMGETQYF. The chain has TRBV21-1 and TRBJ2-5; TRBD1, the D gene given by the table, was not confirmed from the DNA. TRBV21-1 is a listed pseudogene. This CDR3 has 13 amino acids.